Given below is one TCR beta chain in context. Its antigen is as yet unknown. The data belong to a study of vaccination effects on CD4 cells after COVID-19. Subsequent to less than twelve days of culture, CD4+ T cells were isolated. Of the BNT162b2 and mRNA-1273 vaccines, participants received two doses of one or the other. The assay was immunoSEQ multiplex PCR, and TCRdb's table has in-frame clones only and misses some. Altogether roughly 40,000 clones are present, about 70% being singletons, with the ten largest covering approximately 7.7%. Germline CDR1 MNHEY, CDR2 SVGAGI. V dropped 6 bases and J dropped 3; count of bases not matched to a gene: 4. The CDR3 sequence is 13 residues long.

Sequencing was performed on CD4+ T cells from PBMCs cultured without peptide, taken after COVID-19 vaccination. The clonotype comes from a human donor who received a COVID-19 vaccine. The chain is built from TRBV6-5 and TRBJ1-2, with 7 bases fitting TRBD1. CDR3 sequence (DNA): TGTGCCAGCAGGACCGGGACAGACTATGGCTACACCTTC. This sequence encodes CASRTGTDYGYTF.